The 3 T cell receptor beta chains presented below share a single source sample, sequenced in a study of T-cell reconstitution after alpha-beta-depleted transplantation in children. Study-level findings and limits: When one year had passed after transplant, most T-cell counts and diversity came from newly produced T cells.

Construction of the TCRbeta library involved unique molecular identifiers. Each CDR3 protein is one row after TCRdb ran MiXCR on the PCR reads. The sample holds a few hundred thousand distinct CDR3 sequences, around 7.1% seen once. These TCRs' antigens remain unknown. The sample here was peripheral blood, taken 360 days after TCRalphabeta/CD19-depleted stem cell transplant. The receptors come from a female patient younger than 10 who had a stem cell transplant for Fanconi anemia, so the T cells may come from the graft donor.

At least ten counts were recorded for this clonotype. V gene TRBV20-1 combines with J gene TRBJ1-1; 9 bases align to TRBD1. V lost 3 bases, J lost 6 bases, and 17 bases stayed unmatched. The germline V gene encodes CDR1 DFQATT and CDR2 SNEGSKA (reference sequence). The CDR3 length is 17 residues. The CDR3 region is CSASLGDRAVILAEAFF. CDR3 nucleotide sequence: TGCAGTGCTAGTCTTGGGGACAGGGCCGTAATCCTAGCTGAAGCTTTCTTT.

The chain combines TRBV7-8 with TRBJ2-5; D is perhaps TRBD1 (6 bases). Trimming took 7 bases from V and 4 from J, leaving 22 bases between them. The CDR3 is 16 residues long. In germline, CDR1 is SGHVS, CDR2 FQNEAQ. The CDR3 here is CASNKGHLPMRETQYF. The CDR3 DNA sequence: TGTGCCAGCAACAAGGGACACCTACCGATGAGAGAGACCCAGTACTTC.

This clonotype was seen many times. The chain employs TRBV4-1 and TRBJ2-5; 8 nucleotides align to TRBD2. CDR3 length: 15 residues. CDR1 is MGHRA, CDR2 YSYEKL, per germline. With V trimmed by 4 bases and J by 4 bases, 8 bases remained unmatched. This CDR3 reads CASSPLGSGGETQYF. In DNA, the CDR3 is TGCGCCAGCAGCCCCCTGGGGAGCGGGGGAGAGACCCAGTACTTC.